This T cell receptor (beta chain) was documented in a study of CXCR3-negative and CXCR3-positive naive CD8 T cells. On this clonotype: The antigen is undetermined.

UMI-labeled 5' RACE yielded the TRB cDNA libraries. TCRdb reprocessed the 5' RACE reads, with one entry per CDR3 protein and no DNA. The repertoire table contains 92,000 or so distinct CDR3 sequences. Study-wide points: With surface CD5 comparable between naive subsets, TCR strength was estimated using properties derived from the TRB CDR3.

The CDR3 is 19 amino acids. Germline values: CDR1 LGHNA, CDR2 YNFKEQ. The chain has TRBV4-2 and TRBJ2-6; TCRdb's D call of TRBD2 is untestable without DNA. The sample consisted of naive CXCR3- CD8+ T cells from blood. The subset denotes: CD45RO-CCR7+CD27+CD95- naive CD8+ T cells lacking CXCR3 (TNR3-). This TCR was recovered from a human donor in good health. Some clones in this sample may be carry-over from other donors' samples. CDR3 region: CASSQDLSGTLSGANVLTF.